This T cell receptor (beta chain) was documented in a study of kidney transplant recipient with SARS-CoV-2 infection. Ten or more counts support this clonotype. MiXCR, run by TCRdb on the reads, gives a single entry per CDR3 protein. This sample has 250,000 or so distinct CDR3 sequences; around 28% occur once, and the top ten carry around 6.8%. The germline gives CDR1 LNHNV, CDR2 YYDKDF (reference sequence). The CDR3 has 17 residues. V dropped 5 bases and J dropped 4 bases, with 23 bases sitting between them. The material sequenced was a blood sample, taken at baseline and on roughly day 110 from a kidney transplant recipient. The chain carries TRBV15 and TRBJ1-2; D uncertain. This sequence was found in a male patient aged 25-45 years who had COVID-19 and was a kidney transplant recipient. Some T cells may trace back to the graft donor. CDR3 loop: CATSQNARCGKTYGYTF. CDR3 nucleotides: TGTGCCACCAGCCAAAATGCAAGGTGTGGAAAGACCTATGGCTACACCTTC.